The 8 T cell receptor beta chains in this list originate from one sample, sequenced in a study of T cells in Graves' hyperthyroidism and ophthalmopathy. Amplified TCR beta CDR3 regions came from RNA transcripts. The HTBI primer set drove a first-round RT-PCR of the TCR CDR3. Each CDR3 protein gets one entry after TCRdb re-called the multiplex PCR reads with MiXCR. Seen here are about 710,000 distinct CDR3 sequences, 15% to 20% observed once, and the top ten hold around 7.7%. The sequencing sample was made of blood. The receptors here all came from a man aged 18 to 29 with Graves' hyperthyroidism.

This sequence joins TRBV9 and TRBJ2-1; D might be TRBD1 (6 bases). Germline V gives CDR1 SGDLS, CDR2 YYNGEE. V was trimmed by 0 bases and J by 0 bases, leaving 16 bases between them. The CDR3 sequence is 18 residues long. The CDR3 coding sequence is TGTGCCAGCAGCGTAGGAGGGGGTGACAGGACCTCCTACAATGAGCAGTTCTTC. Protein sequence: CASSVGGGDRTSYNEQFF. The full variable domain, completed using reference TRBV9 and TRBJ2-1, is DSGVTQTPKHLITATGQRVTLRCSPRSGDLSVYWYQQSLDQGLQFLIQYYNGEERAKGNILERFSAQQFPDLHSELNLSSLELGDSALYFCASSVGGGDRTSYNEQFFGPGTRLTVL.

This chain links TRBV9 with TRBJ2-7, with TRBD2 identical over 12 bases. Per germline, CDR1 SGDLS and CDR2 YYNGEE. The CDR3 spans 17 residues. Trimming at V came to 0 bases and at J to 1 base, leaving 5 bases not matched to a gene. The CDR3 region has the DNA TGTGCCAGCAGCGTAGGACTAGCGGGAGTAGGGTCCTACGAGCAGTACTTC. Protein product: CASSVGLAGVGSYEQYF.

Many counts were recorded for this clonotype. The chain employs TRBV18 and TRBJ2-5; 10 nucleotides line up with TRBD1. V was clipped by 1 base and J by 4 bases; unmatched bases: 3. The CDR3 runs 15 residues. Per the germline V gene, CDR1 is KGHSH and CDR2 is LQKENI. DNA for the CDR3: TGTGCCAGCTCACCACGGACAGGGGGAGGAGAGACCCAGTACTTC. Translating gives CASSPRTGGGETQYF.

This clonotype has a count of ten or more. The DNA is left out, because the CDR3 cannot be placed on it with certainty; the CDR3 is given as TCRdb lists it. The rearrangement uses TRBV3-1 and TRBJ2-7; the DNA was not compared with TRBD1, the D call given in the table. The CDR3 has 17 amino acids, counting both end residues. Germline CDR1 reads LGHDT; CDR2 reads YNNKEL (reference sequence). CDR3 protein: CASSHLRFGSGDNEQYF.

J is TRBJ1-1 and V is TRBV28; 7 nucleotides align to TRBD1. V was pared by 6 bases and J by 0 bases, with 7 bases of the junction left unmatched. CDR3 length: 15 residues. Per the germline V gene, CDR1 is MDHEN and CDR2 is SYDVKM. CDR3 residues: CASRPNRGLNTEAFF. DNA of the CDR3: TGTGCCAGCAGGCCTAACAGGGGACTGAACACTGAAGCTTTCTTT.

For this clonotype: A much more abundant neighbour one base away suggests this may be a read error. CDR3 DNA sequence: TGTGCCATCACCGGGACAGGGAACGAGCAGTACTTC. This codes for CAITGTGNEQYF. The chain couples TRBV10-3 to TRBJ2-7; 9 bases map to TRBD1. Germline loops: CDR1 ENHRY, CDR2 SYGVKD. The trim removed 7 bases at V and 5 bases at J, leaving 3 bases unmatched. CDR3 length: 12 residues.

This clonotype was detected ten times or more. The CDR3 loop is CATSRGGDSYEQYF. The CDR3 coding sequence is TGTGCCACCAGCAGAGGGGGGGACTCCTACGAGCAGTACTTC. V and J are TRBV15 and TRBJ2-7, with D possibly matching TRBD2 (6 bases). The V gene lost 1 base and the J gene lost 0 bases, with 7 bases spanning the gap. There are 14 residues in the CDR3. CDR1 and CDR2 (germline): LNHNV, YYDKDF (reference sequence).

The chain has TRBV4-2 and TRBJ1-5; D remains ambiguous. CDR1 LGHNA and CDR2 YNFKEQ come from the germline V gene. The CDR3 is made up of 16 amino acids. V lost 0 bases, J lost 4 bases, and 13 bases lay in between. The CDR3 nucleotides read TGTGCCAGCAGCCAAGATGCCCGAGGGTGGAATCAGCCCCAGCATTTT. Its protein is CASSQDARGWNQPQHF.